This T cell receptor (beta chain) stems from a study of cytomegalovirus exposure and HLA in healthy donors. Across the whole study: Sequencing of about 179 million T cells in an earlier analysis found approximately 120 million unique TCR beta sequences.

Primers for the PCR totalled 60 Vbeta and 13 Jbeta. This table comes from immunoSEQ multiplex PCR, and its TCRdb copy is limited to in-frame clones, with some not included. This sample has over 200,000 clones, with 77% found just once. As regards this clone: What it binds is unknown.

Study outcomes and limitations: Cytomegalovirus status was reportedly diagnosed by the classifier with high specificity and sensitivity. Later work found most CMV-associated TCR beta chains apparently HLA-restricted. Altogether, 150 or so TCR beta chains were recorded as cytomegalovirus-associated.

The clonotype was recovered from a woman aged 55-70 years in good health and CMV-seropositive. Sequenced material: PBMCs.

This CDR3 reads CASSRYLNTGELFF. The CDR3 region has the DNA TGTGCCAGCAGTCGTTACTTAAACACCGGGGAGCTGTTTTTT. The V gene is TRBV2, the J gene TRBJ2-2, with D hard to call. V shed 5 bases and J shed 2 bases, with 9 bases lying between them. This CDR3 spans 14 amino acids. Germline lookup yields CDR1 SNHLY and CDR2 FYNNEI.